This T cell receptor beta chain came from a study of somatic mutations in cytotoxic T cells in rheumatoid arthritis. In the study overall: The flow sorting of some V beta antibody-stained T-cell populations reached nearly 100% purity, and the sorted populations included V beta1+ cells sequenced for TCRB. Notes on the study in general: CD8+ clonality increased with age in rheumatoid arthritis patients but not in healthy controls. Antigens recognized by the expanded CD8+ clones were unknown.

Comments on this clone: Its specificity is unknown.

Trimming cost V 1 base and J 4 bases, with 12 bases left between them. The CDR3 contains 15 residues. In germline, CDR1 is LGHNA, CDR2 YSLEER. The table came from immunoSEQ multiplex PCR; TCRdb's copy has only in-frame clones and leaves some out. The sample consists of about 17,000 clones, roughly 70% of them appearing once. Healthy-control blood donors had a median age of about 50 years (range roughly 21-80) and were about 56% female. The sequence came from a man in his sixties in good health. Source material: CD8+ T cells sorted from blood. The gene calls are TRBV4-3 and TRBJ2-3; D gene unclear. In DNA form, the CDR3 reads TGCGCCAGCAGCCAAGTCTCTAGGTCGGCAGATACGCAGTATTTT. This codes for CASSQVSRSADTQYF.